Presented here are 8 T cell receptor beta chains from one specimen sequenced in a study of cytotoxic CD8 clonotypes in ibrutinib-treated CLL. TCRdb's table, derived via immunoSEQ multiplex PCR, lists solely in-frame clones and lacks some. The sample consists of fewer than 100,000 clones, roughly 86% of them appearing once. Sequenced here: PBMCs, sampled before ibrutinib treatment. The source is a human donor with chronic lymphocytic leukemia.

V usage is TRBV20-1 and J usage is TRBJ1-2; D not certain. This CDR3 has 11 amino acids. Germline CDR1 DFQATT, CDR2 SNEGSKA (reference sequence). Trimming shortened V by 4 bases and J by 4 bases, and 7 bases separated the two germline ends. CDR3 sequence (DNA): TGCAGTGCTACCTCACCCTATGGCTACACCTTC. It is translated as CSATSPYGYTF.

V gene TRBV4-3 combines with J gene TRBJ2-7, with 11 bases that match TRBD2. Trimming removed 0 bases from V and 4 bases from J; junction bases left unmatched: 5. Germline CDR1 and CDR2: LGHNA and YSLEER. CDR3 size: 16 residues. DNA for the CDR3: TGCGCCAGCAGCCAAGATCCCGGGACTAGCGGATACGAGCAGTACTTC. Amino acid sequence: CASSQDPGTSGYEQYF.

This rearrangement joins TRBV19 to TRBJ1-1; 8 nucleotides align to TRBD1. The CDR3 is 14 amino acids. The V gene end was trimmed by 6 bases and the J gene end by 4 bases; junction bases not matched to a gene: 7. Germline assignment: CDR1 LNHDA and CDR2 SQIVND (reference sequence). The CDR3 nucleotides read TGTGCCAGTAGGGACAGGGAATTGGGCACTGAAGCTTTCTTT. Translation: CASRDRELGTEAFF.

The chain recombines TRBV5-1 with TRBJ2-7; 9 bases align to TRBD1. Germline V gene data show CDR1 as SGHRS and CDR2 as YFSETQ. The V gene end was trimmed by 2 bases and the J gene end by 5 bases; junction bases not matched to a gene: 8. This CDR3 comprises 15 residues. CDR3 in amino acids: CASSLPQGALDEQYF. In DNA form, the CDR3 reads TGCGCCAGCAGCTTACCACAGGGGGCGCTCGACGAGCAGTACTTC. Supplemented by reference TRBV5-1 and TRBJ2-7, the full variable domain reads KAGVTQTPRYLIKTRGQQVTLSCSPISGHRSVSWYQQTPGQGLQFLFEYFSETQRNKGNFPGRFSGRQFSNSRSEMNVSTLELGDSALYLCASSLPQGALDEQYFGPGTRLTVT.

The chain uses TRBV5-6 and TRBJ1-4; weak D call: TRBD1 (6 bases). The CDR3 covers 16 residues. Per the germline V gene, CDR1 is SGHDT and CDR2 is YYEEEE. Trimming stripped 5 bases from V and 6 bases from J, with 20 bases between. CDR3 in DNA: TGTGCCAGCAGTCCAACTTCCCGGGGGCAATATGAAAAACTGTTTTTT. Protein: CASSPTSRGQYEKLFF.

V and J are TRBV5-1 and TRBJ2-3, with TRBD1 matching over 7 bases. The CDR3 runs 15 residues. V shed 2 bases, J shed 0 bases, and the junction held 3 bases outside the gene matches. Germline V gives CDR1 SGHRS, CDR2 YFSETQ. The CDR3 coding sequence is TGCGCCAGCAGCTTAAGACAGGGTAGCACAGATACGCAGTATTTT. This gives the protein CASSLRQGSTDTQYF.

The J gene is TRBJ2-5, the V gene TRBV5-1, with D hard to call. The V gene's germline CDR1 is SGHRS and CDR2 YFSETQ. The CDR3 consists of 14 residues. The V end lost 0 bases, the J end lost 2 bases, and 8 bases lay between the germline ends. The CDR3 bases are TGCGCCAGCAGCTTGGTACGTCCTCAAGAGACCCAGTACTTC. Its translation: CASSLVRPQETQYF.

The chain couples TRBV6-5 to TRBJ2-1; D ambiguous. Germline values: CDR1 MNHEY, CDR2 SVGAGI. This CDR3 has 16 residues. V gave up 0 bases and J gave up 2 bases, with 11 bases separating them. CDR3 loop: CASSYSARGPYNEQFF. The CDR3 nucleotides read TGTGCCAGCAGTTACTCAGCGCGCGGCCCCTACAATGAGCAGTTCTTC.